The present TCR beta chain was sequenced within a study of blood T cells in healthy people across ages. Findings of the study overall: Significant beta diversity loss was already apparent by age roughly 44, declining roughly linearly. Long-lived donors had more naive CD4+ cells and higher diversity than aged donors. Samples with more naive T cells showed higher observed beta diversity.

Germline V gives CDR1 PRHDT, CDR2 FYEKMQ (reference sequence). This CDR3 is 14 amino acids long. The ends were cut back, 3 bases at V and 7 bases at J, with 10 bases in the middle. Comments on this clonotype: What it binds is unknown.

A second roughly 7 to 12 cycle PCR used barcoded and J-beta primers. Using its own MiXCR run on the 5' RACE reads, TCRdb lists one record per CDR3 protein. There are over 1.5 million distinct CDR3 sequences in the sample; around half occur only once, and 2.1% lies in the top ten. This sequence joins TRBV13 and TRBJ1-6; D unresolved. This sequence originates from a middle-aged woman in good health. Sequencing used blood. The CDR3 is CASSFQARNSPLHF. The CDR3 nucleotides read TGTGCCAGCAGCTTCCAGGCCCGCAATTCACCCCTCCACTTT.